A single sample gave rise to the 30 T cell receptor beta chains below, sequenced in a study of shared clonotypes between healthy human individuals. The repertoire was sequenced with immunoSEQ multiplex PCR; TCRdb's copy has only in-frame clones and lacks some. The data hold 1.6 million or so clones, with roughly 96% observed a single time. Input material: naive CD4+ T cells sorted from blood. Subset in this sample: CD45RA+ positively selected. Source of these receptors: a young man in good health.

This sequence joins TRBV9 and TRBJ2-2; weak D call: TRBD2 (6 bases). The germline CDR1 and CDR2 sequences are SGDLS and YYNGEE. There are 13 residues in the CDR3. V lost 3 bases and J 6 bases, leaving 9 bases between the germline ends. The CDR3 DNA reads as TGTGCCAGCAGCGGATTAGCGGCCGGGGAGCTGTTTTTT. Encoded protein: CASSGLAAGELFF.

The J gene is TRBJ1-4, the V gene TRBV25-1, with 7 bases fitting TRBD1. The CDR3 sequence is 16 residues long. V was pared by 6 bases and J by 0 bases, with 7 bases of the junction left unmatched. The germline V gene encodes CDR1 MGHDK and CDR2 SYGVNS. This CDR3 reads CASSRGGRATNEKLFF. CDR3 in DNA: TGTGCCAGCAGCAGAGGGGGCAGAGCAACTAATGAAAAACTGTTTTTT. The variable domain in full, completed from reference TRBV25-1 and TRBJ1-4, reads EADIYQTPRYLVIGTGKKITLECSQTMGHDKMYWYQQDPGMELHLIHYSYGVNSTEKGDLSSESTVSRIRTEHFPLTLESARPSHTSQYLCASSRGGRATNEKLFFGSGTQLSVL.

This clone was seen only once. The V gene is TRBV28, the J gene TRBJ1-5, with 7 bases matching TRBD1. The CDR3 consists of 16 residues. Trimming removed 5 bases from V and 0 bases from J; junction bases left unmatched: 7. Germline V gene sequence: CDR1 MDHEN, CDR2 SYDVKM. The CDR3 protein is CASSPRQGGSNQPQHF. The CDR3 region has the DNA TGTGCCAGCAGTCCAAGACAGGGAGGTAGCAATCAGCCCCAGCATTTT.

Notes on this clone: Additional DNA sequences in this sample encode the identical CDR3. The CDR3 here is CASSIGLAASTDTQYF. The CDR3 DNA sequence: TGTGCCAGTAGTATAGGGCTAGCGGCTAGCACAGATACGCAGTATTTT. This rearrangement joins TRBV19 to TRBJ2-3; 7 nucleotides match TRBD2. CDR1 LNHDA and CDR2 SQIVND come from the germline V gene (reference sequence). This CDR3 is 16 amino acids long. The ends lost 1 base at V and 0 bases at J; junction bases unmatched: 4.

The V call is TRBV19, the J call TRBJ1-5; D gene uncertain. Trimming shortened V by 3 bases and J by 0 bases, and 9 bases separated the two germline ends. Germline V lookup: CDR1 LNHDA, CDR2 SQIVND (reference sequence). The CDR3 covers 15 residues. The CDR3 nucleotides are TGTGCCAGTAGTATCCGGCGGAATAGCAATCAGCCCCAGCATTTT. Its translation: CASSIRRNSNQPQHF.

V is TRBV10-3 and J is TRBJ1-2; weak D call: TRBD1 (5 bases). The V gene's germline CDR1 is ENHRY and CDR2 SYGVKD. V dropped 4 bases and J dropped 11 bases, with 14 bases sitting between them. CDR3 length: 12 residues. CDR3 DNA sequence: TGTGCCATCAGTGTCTCTCAGGGAGGGTACACCTTC. Translation gives CAISVSQGGYTF.

The chain's CDR3 is CASRTGEWGTDTQYF. The CDR3 DNA reads TGTGCCAGCAGAACAGGGGAGTGGGGCACAGATACGCAGTATTTT. V gene TRBV28 combines with J gene TRBJ2-3, with 7 bases matching TRBD1. This CDR3 is built from 15 residues. With 6 bases clipped from V and 1 base from J, the junction kept 7 bases outside the gene matches. Germline V gene data show CDR1 as MDHEN and CDR2 as SYDVKM.

The V call is TRBV7-3, the J call TRBJ2-5; TRBD2 matches 7 bases. V lost 2 bases, J lost 3 bases, and 6 bases stayed unmatched. Germline lookup yields CDR1 SGHTA and CDR2 FQGTGA. This CDR3 has 15 amino acids. The chain's CDR3 is CASSLYPGGKETQYF. CDR3 coding DNA: TGTGCCAGCAGCTTATATCCGGGGGGAAAAGAGACCCAGTACTTC.

The V gene is TRBV5-6, the J gene TRBJ1-5, with D unresolved. CDR3 size: 14 residues. The germline V and J ends were trimmed by 2 bases and 7 bases, with 13 bases remaining between them. Germline CDR1 and CDR2: SGHDT and YYEEEE. The CDR3 coding sequence is TGTGCCAGCAGCTTCGCGGGAAGCGGACAGCCCCAGCATTTT. Translating gives CASSFAGSGQPQHF.

This chain joins TRBV7-6 and TRBJ2-3; 8 bases match TRBD2. Germline CDR1 reads SGHVS; CDR2 reads FNYEAQ. J was trimmed by 0 bases and V by 2 bases; bases with no gene match: 1. This CDR3 spans 15 amino acids. CDR3 protein: CASSLSGGSTDTQYF. CDR3 coding DNA: TGTGCCAGCAGCTTAAGCGGGGGTAGCACAGATACGCAGTATTTT.

With respect to this clone: The sample carries other DNA sequences with the same CDR3. The CDR3 here is CASSSGTTTDTQYF. The CDR3 nucleotides are TGCGCCAGCAGTTCCGGTACGACCACAGATACGCAGTATTTT. This sequence joins TRBV5-1 and TRBJ2-3; no clear D gene. The V and J ends lost 5 bases and 2 bases respectively, with 12 bases between them. The CDR3 is made up of 14 amino acids. CDR1 and CDR2 from the germline V gene are SGHRS and YFSETQ.

The V gene is TRBV2, the J gene TRBJ2-7, with TRBD2 identical over 11 bases. The CDR3 runs to 15 residues. After removal of 6 bases from V and 4 bases from J, the junction contained 8 bases not matched to a gene. The V gene's germline CDR1 is SNHLY and CDR2 FYNNEI. The CDR3 DNA reads as TGTGCCAGCAGCGTATCGGGACTAGCGGATTACGAGCAGTACTTC. Protein: CASSVSGLADYEQYF.

The chain recombines TRBV10-2 with TRBJ2-1; D might be TRBD2 (6 bases). Germline V gene data show CDR1 as WSHSY and CDR2 as SAAADI. Trimming removed 8 bases at V and 8 bases at J, with 22 bases between. CDR3 size: 15 residues. For the CDR3, the DNA is TGCGCCAGCCGAGACGCCGGCGGGATTCGAGATGAGCAGTTCTTC. Amino acids: CASRDAGGIRDEQFF.

In its sample, this clone was seen once. The chain links TRBV6-1 to TRBJ1-4; tentative D call: TRBD1 (5 bases). V was shortened by 4 bases and J by 8 bases, with 11 bases between the two germline ends. Germline CDR1 and CDR2: MNHNS and SASEGT. This CDR3 has 13 amino acids. The CDR3 loop reads CASSVQGREKLFF. In nucleotides, the CDR3 is TGTGCCAGCAGTGTGCAGGGTCGGGAAAAACTGTTTTTT.

The rearrangement links TRBV6-5 to TRBJ2-7; 8 bases match TRBD1. Losses at the gene ends were 1 base for V and 6 bases for J; bases not matched to a gene: 5. The germline V gene has CDR1 MNHEY and CDR2 SVGAGI. This CDR3 contains 14 residues. The CDR3 nucleotides are TGTGCCAGCAGTTACTTAGGGACAGGCGGCGAGCAGTACTTC. It yields the protein CASSYLGTGGEQYF.

V gene TRBV7-9 combines with J gene TRBJ2-1; D remains ambiguous. Germline loops: CDR1 SEHNR, CDR2 FQNEAQ (reference sequence). Trimming pared 5 bases from V and 13 bases from J, leaving 15 bases between. This CDR3 region has 12 residues. The CDR3 nucleotides read TGTGCCAGCAGCCCGGTTGAGAGGTCCCAGTTCTTC. This codes for CASSPVERSQFF.

To note about this clone: At the DNA level, this CDR3 is encoded by other sequences in the same sample as well. V and J are TRBV6-5 and TRBJ2-1; possibly TRBD1 for D (6 bases). This CDR3 comprises 13 residues. V gave up 6 bases and J gave up 8 bases, with 14 bases separating them. Looked up from germline, CDR1 is MNHEY and CDR2 is SVGAGI. CDR3 nucleotides: TGTGCCAGCAGGAAACCACAGGGAGATGAGCAGTTCTTC. Protein: CASRKPQGDEQFF.

The chain carries TRBV27 and TRBJ2-7; 9 positions agree with TRBD1. J gave up 5 bases and V 5 bases, and 13 bases lay outside the gene matches. Germline values: CDR1 MNHEY, CDR2 SMNVEV (reference sequence). The CDR3 covers 16 residues. CDR3 sequence (DNA): TGTGCCAGCAGTCCCTCACGGGACAGGGTTTCTCACGAGCAGTACTTC. Protein product: CASSPSRDRVSHEQYF.

This clone occurred once. This CDR3 reads CASSTSPRGDWQFF. The CDR3 DNA reads as TGTGCCAGTAGTACCTCCCCGAGAGGGGATTGGCAGTTCTTC. V is TRBV19 and J is TRBJ2-1; D may be TRBD1 or TRBD2 (5 bases each). Between the trimmed V and J ends, which lost 4 bases and 12 bases, there was a span of 19 bases. Germline CDR1 is LNHDA and CDR2 is SQIVND (reference sequence). This CDR3 has 14 residues.

Comment on this clone: Additional DNA sequences in this sample encode the identical CDR3. The V call is TRBV11-2, the J call TRBJ2-3, with D possibly being TRBD1 (6 bases). CDR1 is SGHAT, CDR2 FQNNGV, per germline. The CDR3 has 15 amino acids. Trimming pared 1 base from V and 0 bases from J, leaving 8 bases between. The CDR3 bases are TGTGCCAGCAGCTTAGGTGACAGGAGCACAGATACGCAGTATTTT. This translates into CASSLGDRSTDTQYF.

About this clone itself: Other nucleotide sequences in the sample specify the same CDR3. This chain uses TRBV19 with TRBJ2-1; the match to TRBD2 covers 10 bases. The CDR3 spans 15 residues. Germline V gives CDR1 LNHDA, CDR2 SQIVND (reference sequence). The V gene end was trimmed by 5 bases and the J gene end by 1 base; junction bases not matched to a gene: 2. As DNA, the CDR3 is TGTGCCAGTAGTCCTAGCGGGAGTTCCTACAATGAGCAGTTCTTC. Translated, it gives CASSPSGSSYNEQFF. Supplemented by reference TRBV19 and TRBJ2-1, the full variable domain reads DGGITQSPKYLFRKEGQNVTLSCEQNLNHDAMYWYRQDPGQGLRLIYYSQIVNDFQKGDIAEGYSVSREKKESFPLTVTSAQKNPTAFYLCASSPSGSSYNEQFFGPGTRLTVL.

The chain recombines TRBV25-1 with TRBJ2-4; D tentatively reads TRBD1 or TRBD2 (6 bases each). The germline V and J ends were trimmed by 5 bases and 7 bases, with 12 bases remaining between them. There are 13 residues in the CDR3. CDR1 is MGHDK, CDR2 SYGVNS, per germline. The CDR3 sequence: CASSSGAGNIQYF. CDR3 DNA sequence: TGTGCCAGCAGTTCAGGGGCGGGGAACATTCAGTACTTC.

The chain joins TRBV7-8 to TRBJ2-2, with unresolved D. CDR1 SGHVS and CDR2 FQNEAQ come from the germline V gene. The V end lost 3 bases, the J end lost 2 bases, and 7 bases lay between the germline ends. The CDR3 sequence is 14 residues long. CDR3 sequence (DNA): TGTGCCAGCAGCTTCTACCGAAACACCGGGGAGCTGTTTTTT. It is translated as CASSFYRNTGELFF.

In its sample, this clone was seen once. CDR3 protein: CASSFSSGMNTEAFF. The CDR3 DNA follows: TGCGCCAGCAGCTTTTCATCAGGGATGAACACTGAAGCTTTCTTT. The chain employs TRBV5-1 and TRBJ1-1, with D perhaps TRBD1 (5 bases). The CDR3 is 15 residues long. Looked up from germline, CDR1 is SGHRS and CDR2 is YFSETQ. The germline V and J ends were trimmed by 2 bases and 0 bases, with 11 bases remaining between them.

The chain uses TRBV6-5 and TRBJ1-2; D not resolved. The V end lost 6 bases, the J end lost 3 bases, and 5 bases lay between the germline ends. The CDR3 loop spans 11 amino acids. Germline CDR1 is MNHEY and CDR2 is SVGAGI. The CDR3 protein is CASRRHYGYTF. CDR3 DNA: TGTGCCAGCAGACGCCACTATGGCTACACCTTC.

V and J are TRBV10-1 and TRBJ1-5; no clear D gene. Deletions cut 8 bases from V and 3 bases from J, with 8 bases between. From germline, CDR1 is WNHNN and CDR2 SYGVQD (reference sequence). CDR3 length: 12 residues. CDR3 coding DNA: TGCGCCAGCTCGAGCGACAATCAGCCCCAGCATTTT. Protein sequence: CASSSDNQPQHF.

The chain links TRBV5-1 to TRBJ2-5, with 7 bases that match TRBD1. The junction had 18 bases not matched to a gene; V was cut back by 6 bases and J by 4 bases. This CDR3 has 17 amino acids. Per the germline V gene, CDR1 is SGHRS and CDR2 is YFSETQ. CDR3 sequence (DNA): TGCGCCAGCACACGGACAGGCGGTTTGGCTCCGGGAGAGACCCAGTACTTC. Translation gives CASTRTGGLAPGETQYF.

The rearrangement joins TRBV20-1 to TRBJ2-1; the D call may be TRBD1 or TRBD2 (5 bases each). The CDR3 loop spans 11 amino acids. CDR1 and CDR2 (germline): DFQATT, SNEGSKA (reference sequence). The V end lost 3 bases, the J end lost 12 bases, and 12 bases lay between the germline ends. CDR3 DNA sequence: TGCAGTGCTAGTAACCTTGGGGGGCAGTTCTTC. It encodes CSASNLGGQFF.

The CDR3: CASSLGLAGDNEQFF. The CDR3 region has the DNA TGTGCCAGCAGTTTAGGGCTAGCGGGCGACAATGAGCAGTTCTTC. V and J are TRBV28 and TRBJ2-1; TRBD2 matches 8 bases. The V segment lost 2 bases and the J segment 5 bases; nucleotides outside the gene matches: 5. Germline CDR1 and CDR2: MDHEN and SYDVKM. The CDR3 is 15 residues long. The entire variable domain, with the rest obtained from reference TRBV28 and TRBJ2-1, is as follows: DVKVTQSSRYLVKRTGEKVFLECVQDMDHENMFWYRQDPGLGLRLIYFSYDVKMKEKGDIPEGYSVSREKKERFSLILESASTNQTSMYLCASSLGLAGDNEQFFGPGTRLTVL.

This chain links TRBV4-2 with TRBJ2-5; D is unclear. Germline CDR1 reads LGHNA; CDR2 reads YNFKEQ. V shed 4 bases and J shed 5 bases, with 14 bases lying between them. The CDR3 runs to 14 residues. The CDR3 protein is CASSPRGAWETQYF. DNA for the CDR3: TGTGCCAGCAGCCCCCGTGGTGCCTGGGAGACCCAGTACTTC.